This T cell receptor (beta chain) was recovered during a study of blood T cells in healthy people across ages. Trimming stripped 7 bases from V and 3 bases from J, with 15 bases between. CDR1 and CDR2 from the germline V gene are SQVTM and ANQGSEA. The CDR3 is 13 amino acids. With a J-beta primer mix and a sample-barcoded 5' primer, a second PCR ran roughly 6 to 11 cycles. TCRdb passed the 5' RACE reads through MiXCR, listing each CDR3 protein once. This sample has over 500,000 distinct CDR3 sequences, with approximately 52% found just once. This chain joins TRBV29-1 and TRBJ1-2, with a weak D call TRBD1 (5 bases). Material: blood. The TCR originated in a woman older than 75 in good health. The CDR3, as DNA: TGCAGCGCCCAACGGGGGGGAGACTATGGCTACACCTTC. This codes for CSAQRGGDYGYTF.